This T cell receptor beta chain emerged from a study of T cell responses to AZD1222 COVID-19 vaccine (TCRdb year 2021). Some background on the complete study: AZD1222 recipients whose second dose came at about 4 weeks and those whose second dose came at about 12 weeks were combined into one group, since spike-specific TCR depth and breadth did not differ between the two schedules. TCR sequencing was performed for roughly 250 trial participants, of whom roughly 200 were given two doses of AZD1222 and 26 were given two doses of MenACWY control vaccine. Enrollment into the trials was organized by age into subgroups of 18-55, 56-69 and 70-plus years, and those subgroups contained about 150, 27 and 61 TCR-sequenced participants, respectively.

In the paper's terms, the time point label means: baseline before first vaccination. Vaccinee samples were obtained from the UK trials COV001 and COV002, which included a single-blind randomized controlled phase 2/3 trial of AZD1222 (ChAdOx1 nCoV-19) in healthy adults. For TCRbeta chain sequencing, PBMC samples from trial participants were taken at day 0 and at day 28 after the second dose. Results the study describes overall, beyond this receptor: Most participants were white British and females outnumbered males, and the authors suggested that clonal diversity may have been underestimated. The vaccine-associated CD4 TCRs covered the entire spike protein, and the dominant responses fell in regions 160-218 and 743-854. Nearly half of unique spike-specific TCRs reportedly recognized epitopes outside regions mutated in the B.1.351 and B.1.1.7 variants. Spike-specific TCR breadth and depth rose significantly after two AZD1222 doses compared with day 0 and with MenACWY recipients. Because no day 14 peak-response samples were available, repertoires were characterized only after the peak T cell response. In the small 56-69-year group, the increase in depth fell short of significance, most likely because of low power. Conclusions about previously exposed vaccinees were limited because only six AZD1222 recipients were SARS-CoV-2 seropositive at baseline.

Concerning this clone itself: The specificity of this receptor is unknown. No qualities accompany the bases; no much larger clone lies one base away.

From the cysteine through the phenylalanine, the CDR3 covers 13 amino acids. The only DNA kept is the CDR3, 39 bases in frame from the first base. As encoded in the germline V gene, CDR1 is SGHRS while CDR2 is YFSETQ. V is cut back by 4 bases and J by 8 bases, with 8 bases in the junction unmatched. The CDR3 regions of human TCRbeta chains were analyzed by immunosequencing. As for how the authors treated the data: Repertoire TCRs were checked for matches against a reference library of SARS-CoV-2-specific TCRs that had been generated using the MIRA antigen-specificity platform. Breadth was defined as the fraction of unique TCRs that were SARS-CoV-2-associated. Depth was defined as the fraction of total T cells that were SARS-CoV-2-associated. Using the MIRA data, every spike-specific TCR was mapped to the spike region that the TCR reacted to and assigned to either a CD4 or a CD8 class. Log10-transformed breadth and depth values were compared by one-way ANOVA with Sidak's multiple comparisons tests. The table was pulled from immuneACCESS by TCRdb, which kept in-frame rearrangements only. Such tables lose some clones; where checked, under half of the loss comes from unresolved V genes, and the rest has no known cause. V, J and clone size reflect that table, while D and trimming were determined from the DNA. The sample data list approximately 140,000 clones, and around 90% of these were observed just once. Over 1.1% of the sample is held by the ten biggest clonotypes.

The source material was peripheral blood, sampled on day 0 of AZD1222 vaccination. Recombination linked TRBV5-1 to TRBJ1-2; TRBD1 lines up with 7 middle nucleotides. This receptor was identified in an adult in good health. The CDR3 protein: CASSLDREGGYTF. The DNA sequence is given as TGCGCCAGCAGCCTAGACAGGGAGGGAGGCTACACCTTC.